This T cell receptor (beta chain) appears in the sequencing data of a study of blood T cell repertoires in COVID-19. Study-level information: PBMCs, B-cell-depleted T cells, or T cells provided the cDNA or gDNA that made up the material.

The CDR3 spans 13 residues. Trimming stripped 2 bases from V and 7 bases from J, with 9 bases between. Germline V gives CDR1 SNHLY, CDR2 FYNNEI. TCRdb's table, derived via immunoSEQ multiplex PCR, lists solely in-frame clones and lacks some. The sample carries about 240,000 clones, around 87% recorded once. Which cohort a participant joined came from the clinical history participants gave. The sequence was collected from a woman aged 40 to 55 with acute COVID-19. Sequencing was carried out using PBMCs or T cells enriched from blood (not recorded which). The chain combines TRBV2 with TRBJ1-5, with D maybe TRBD1 (5 bases). The CDR3, as DNA: TGTGCCAGCAGTGAAAGACAGATGCAGCCCCAGCATTTT. It translates to CASSERQMQPQHF. The full variable domain, rest sourced from reference TRBV2 and TRBJ1-5, is EPEVTQTPSHQVTQMGQEVILRCVPISNHLYFYWYRQILGQKVEFLVSFYNNEISEKSEIFDDQFSVERPDGSNFTLKIRSTKLEDSAMYFCASSERQMQPQHFGDGTRLSIL.